This T cell receptor (beta chain) was documented in a study of post-analysis software for immune sequencing data. Study at large: Some patients lacked subtype; others had relapsing-remitting, secondary progressive or progressive-relapsing disease.

This clonotype was seen a handful of times. Its antigen is still unknown. Overall study findings and caveats: Significantly lower normalized Chao1 diversity was seen in multiple sclerosis patients than in controls.

Included in the TCR beta cDNA libraries were unique molecular identifiers. TCRdb re-analysed the PCR reads in MiXCR, keeping a single row per CDR3 protein. The table has 650,000 to 900,000 distinct CDR3 sequences, roughly 46% seen once; the top ten hold approximately 4.4%. The specimen sequenced was blood. The clonotype was recovered from a girl aged 5-17 years with multiple sclerosis.

The CDR3 region is CSVARFSTSGRAGEQFF. CDR3 bases: TGCAGCGTAGCGCGTTTCTCGACTAGCGGGAGAGCCGGTGAGCAGTTCTTC. The V and J genes are TRBV29-1 and TRBJ2-1, with 12 bases lining up with TRBD2. V lost 6 bases to trimming and J lost 9 bases; unmatched junction nucleotides: 18. Germline V gene data show CDR1 as SQVTM and CDR2 as ANQGSEA. There are 17 residues in the CDR3.